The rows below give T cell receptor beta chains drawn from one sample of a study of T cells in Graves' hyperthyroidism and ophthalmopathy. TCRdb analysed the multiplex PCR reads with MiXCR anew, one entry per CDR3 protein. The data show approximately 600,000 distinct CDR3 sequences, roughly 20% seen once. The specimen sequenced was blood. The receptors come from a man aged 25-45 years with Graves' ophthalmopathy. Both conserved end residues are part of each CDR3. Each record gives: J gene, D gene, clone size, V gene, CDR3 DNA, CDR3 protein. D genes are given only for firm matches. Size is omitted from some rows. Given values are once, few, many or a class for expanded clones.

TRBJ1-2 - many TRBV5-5 TGTGCCAGCAGCCCCGAGACCATCGCTCGGAACTATGGCTACACCTTC CASSPETIARNYGYTF
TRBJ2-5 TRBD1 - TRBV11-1 TGCGCCAGCAGCCGCCTCGGACAGGTCCAAGAGACCCAGTACTTC CASSRLGQVQETQYF
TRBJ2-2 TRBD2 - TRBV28 TGTGCCAGCAGCCCTCTTTGGCTAGCGGGACTTGTGAACACCGGGGAGCTGTTTTTT CASSPLWLAGLVNTGELFF
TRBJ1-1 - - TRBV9 TGTGCCAGCAGCGTAGAGGGCGACTACACTGAAGCTTTCTTT CASSVEGDYTEAFF
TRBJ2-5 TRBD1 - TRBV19 TGTGCCAGTGGCGGGACAGGGGTATATTTGGAGACCCAGTACTTC CASGGTGVYLETQYF
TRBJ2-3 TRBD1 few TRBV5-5 TGTGCCAGCAGCTTGACAGGACAGGGAACAGATACGCAGTATTTT CASSLTGQGTDTQYF
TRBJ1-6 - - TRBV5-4 TGTGCCAGCAGCCCTGAGACAGTTTCACCCCTCCACTTT CASSPETVSPLHF
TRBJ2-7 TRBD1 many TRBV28 TGTGCCAGTAAGGAGACAGGGAGCTACGAGCAGTACTTC CASKETGSYEQYF
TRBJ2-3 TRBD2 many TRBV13 TGTGCCAGCACCGGGGGGGGGACAGATACGCAGTATTTT CASTGGGTDTQYF
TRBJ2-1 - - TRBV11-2 TGTGCCAGCCGAACGAGACCGGGGAGCGATGAGCAGTTCTTC CASRTRPGSDEQFF
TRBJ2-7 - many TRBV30 TGTGCCTGGAGTGTGACAGCCGGGGGTCCCTACGAGCAGTACTTC CAWSVTAGGPYEQYF
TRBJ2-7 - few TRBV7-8 TGTGCCAGCAGCTTGAGCCCTGACGCCTACGAGCAGTACTTC CASSLSPDAYEQYF